The 16 T cell receptor beta chains listed next were all sequenced from one sample in a study of cytomegalovirus exposure and HLA in healthy donors. PCR involved 60 Vbeta and 13 Jbeta primers. TCRdb keeps only in-frame clones here, not all; method: immunoSEQ multiplex PCR. Seen here are 210,000 or so clones, around three quarters observed once, and the top ten hold roughly a sixth. What was sequenced was PBMCs. The receptor source for this set is a man between 35 and 55 years old in good health and CMV-seronegative.

The chain uses TRBV19 and TRBJ2-2; D is possibly TRBD2 (5 bases). This CDR3 comprises 15 residues. Germline-derived CDR1 and CDR2 are LNHDA and SQIVND (reference sequence). V shed 5 bases and J shed 9 bases, with 19 bases lying between them. The CDR3 reads CASSPSLGNYRELFF. Here the CDR3 DNA reads TGTGCCAGTAGTCCTTCACTAGGGAATTACCGGGAGCTGTTTTTT.

The gene calls are TRBV6-5 and TRBJ2-2; a possible D gene is TRBD1 (6 bases). Germline V CDR1 and CDR2: MNHEY, SVGAGI. V was cut by 5 bases and J by 5 bases, with 15 bases left in between. There are 15 residues in the CDR3. CDR3 loop: CASSPIRGGTGELFF. CDR3 DNA: TGTGCCAGCAGTCCCATCAGGGGTGGAACCGGGGAGCTGTTTTTT.

J is TRBJ2-7 and V is TRBV25-1; possible D gene TRBD2, 6 bases. Germline CDR1 MGHDK, CDR2 SYGVNS. The CDR3 runs 11 residues. V lost 3 bases to trimming and J lost 7 bases, with 7 bases between them. The CDR3: CASSDGGEQYF. Written as DNA, the CDR3 is TGTGCCAGCAGTGACGGAGGGGAGCAGTACTTC.

Only one count was recorded for this clone. This chain joins TRBV28 and TRBJ2-7; TRBD2 matches at 13 bases. With 6 bases clipped from V and 2 bases from J, the junction kept 4 bases outside the gene matches. The CDR3 covers 15 residues. Germline V lookup: CDR1 MDHEN, CDR2 SYDVKM. CDR3 nucleotide sequence: TGTGCCAGCAGCATACTAGCGGGAGGGCCCTACGAGCAGTACTTC. Translating gives CASSILAGGPYEQYF.

The CDR3 here is CASSQERVGTPVGGYTF. Here the CDR3 DNA reads TGCGCCAGCAGCCAAGAAAGGGTCGGGACTCCAGTTGGAGGCTACACCTTC. V and J are TRBV4-3 and TRBJ1-2, with D possibly TRBD1 on 5 matching bases. The CDR3 is 17 residues long. Germline V gives CDR1 LGHNA, CDR2 YSLEER. Trimming pared 0 bases from V and 8 bases from J, leaving 22 bases between.

This chain joins TRBV13 and TRBJ1-1; D is perhaps TRBD1 (5 bases). Looked up from germline, CDR1 is PRHDT and CDR2 is FYEKMQ (reference sequence). Trimming pared 7 bases from V and 6 bases from J, leaving 21 bases between. This CDR3 spans 15 amino acids. CDR3 in amino acids: CASNLGGRKGSEAFF. The CDR3 DNA follows: TGTGCCAGCAACTTGGGGGGAAGGAAGGGGTCTGAAGCTTTCTTT.

The chain employs TRBV5-4 and TRBJ1-3; D remains ambiguous. The CDR3 has 14 amino acids. CDR1 is SGHNT and CDR2 is YYREEE in the germline V gene (reference sequence). Trimming removed 2 bases at V and 3 bases at J, with 9 bases between. In nucleotides, the CDR3 is TGTGCCAGCAGCTTTAGAGGCGGTGGAAACACCATATATTTT. This encodes CASSFRGGGNTIYF.

The genes are TRBV7-3 and TRBJ1-6, with 8 bases aligning to TRBD1. The CDR3 has 16 amino acids. V lost 5 bases, J lost 5 bases, and 8 bases stayed unmatched. Germline V gene lookup returns CDR1 SGHTA and CDR2 FQGTGA. The CDR3 loop reads CASSKDRVQHNSPLHF. CDR3 in DNA: TGTGCCAGCAGCAAGGACAGGGTGCAACATAATTCACCCCTCCACTTT.

The chain recombines TRBV5-1 with TRBJ2-3; no clear D gene. Per germline, CDR1 SGHRS and CDR2 YFSETQ. CDR3 length equals 16 residues. Trimming removed 4 bases at V and 1 base at J, with 16 bases between. For the CDR3, the DNA is TGCGCCAGCAGCCAAACATTAGCTCCAGGCACAGATACGCAGTATTTT. Its protein product is CASSQTLAPGTDTQYF.

The chain employs TRBV18 and TRBJ1-4; D remains ambiguous. Germline CDR1 is KGHSH and CDR2 is LQKENI. The ends were cut back, 1 base at V and 7 bases at J, with 7 bases in the middle. This CDR3 contains 13 residues. CDR3 nucleotides: TGTGCCAGCTCACCACAACCAGGTGAAAAACTGTTTTTT. Its protein product is CASSPQPGEKLFF.

V is TRBV30 and J is TRBJ2-1; 13 bases match TRBD2. This CDR3 comprises 15 residues. CDR1 is GTSNPN and CDR2 is SVGIG in the germline V gene (reference sequence). The V and J ends lost 2 bases and 8 bases, in that order; junction bases with no gene match: 6. The CDR3 loop reads CAWSWTSGSFDEQFF. The CDR3, as DNA: TGTGCCTGGAGTTGGACTAGCGGGAGCTTTGATGAGCAGTTCTTC. The full variable domain, completed using reference TRBV30 and TRBJ2-1, is SQTIHQWPATLVQPVGSPLSLECTVEGTSNPNLYWYRQAAGRGLQLLFYSVGIGQISSEVPQNLSASRPQDRQFILSSKKLLLSDSGFYLCAWSWTSGSFDEQFFGPGTRLTVL.

The rearrangement joins TRBV27 to TRBJ2-1, with 11 positions matching TRBD2. The germline V gene has CDR1 MNHEY and CDR2 SMNVEV (reference sequence). This CDR3 comprises 19 residues. Unmatched junction bases numbered 10, after V lost 3 bases and J lost 0 bases. CDR3 sequence (DNA): TGTGCCAGCAGTTTGGGTTCTCTAGCGGGAGGAAGCTCCTACAATGAGCAGTTCTTC. Amino acid sequence: CASSLGSLAGGSSYNEQFF.

V and J are TRBV6-5 and TRBJ1-3; D unclear. Looked up from germline, CDR1 is MNHEY and CDR2 is SVGAGI. V lost 4 bases and J lost 3, with 10 bases in between. This CDR3 has 14 residues. The CDR3 sequence: CASSSGARGNTIYF. For the CDR3, the DNA is TGTGCCAGCAGTTCAGGTGCGCGTGGAAACACCATATATTTT.

The gene calls are TRBV29-1 and TRBJ2-7, with a weak D call TRBD1 (7 bases). Trimming took off 6 bases at V and 3 bases at J, with 18 bases between the two ends. Germline CDR1 SQVTM, CDR2 ANQGSEA. This CDR3 contains 14 residues. CDR3 sequence: CSVGGTAIIYEQYF. CDR3 coding DNA: TGCAGCGTGGGCGGGACAGCAATAATCTACGAGCAGTACTTC.

The chain uses TRBV5-1 and TRBJ1-4; D may be TRBD1 (5 bases). This CDR3 has 14 residues. Trimming removed 1 base at V and 5 bases at J, with 9 bases between. Per the germline V gene, CDR1 is SGHRS and CDR2 is YFSETQ. CDR3 DNA sequence: TGCGCCAGCAGCTTGACAGGTGAAAATGAAAAACTGTTTTTT. It translates to CASSLTGENEKLFF.

The rearrangement joins TRBV28 to TRBJ2-1, with 7 bases lining up with TRBD1. Germline assignment: CDR1 MDHEN and CDR2 SYDVKM. CDR3 length equals 13 residues. V lost 8 bases, J lost 6 bases, and 7 bases stayed unmatched. The CDR3 nucleotides are TGTGCCAGCGGGACAGCCATGGGCAATGAGCAGTTCTTC. It yields the protein CASGTAMGNEQFF.